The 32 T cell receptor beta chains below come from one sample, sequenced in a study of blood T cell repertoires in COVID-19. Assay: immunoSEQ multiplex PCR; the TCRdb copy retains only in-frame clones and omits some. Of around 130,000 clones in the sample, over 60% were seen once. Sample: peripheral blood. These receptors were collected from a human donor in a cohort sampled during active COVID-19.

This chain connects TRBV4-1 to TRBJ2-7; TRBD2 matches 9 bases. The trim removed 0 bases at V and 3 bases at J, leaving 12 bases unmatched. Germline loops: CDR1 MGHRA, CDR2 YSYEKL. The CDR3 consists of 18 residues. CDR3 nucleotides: TGCGCCAGCAGCCAAGAAGGCACCCCGGCTAGCGGGATCTACGAGCAGTACTTC. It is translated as CASSQEGTPASGIYEQYF.

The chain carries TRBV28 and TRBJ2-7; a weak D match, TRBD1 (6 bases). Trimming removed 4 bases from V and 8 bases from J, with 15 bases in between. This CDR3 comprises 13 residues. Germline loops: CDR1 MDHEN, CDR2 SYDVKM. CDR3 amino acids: CASSSPTGLQQYF. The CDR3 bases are TGTGCCAGCAGTTCACCAACAGGGTTGCAGCAGTACTTC. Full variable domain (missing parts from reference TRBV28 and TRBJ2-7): DVKVTQSSRYLVKRTGEKVFLECVQDMDHENMFWYRQDPGLGLRLIYFSYDVKMKEKGDIPEGYSVSREKKERFSLILESASTNQTSMYLCASSSPTGLQQYFGPGTRLTVT.

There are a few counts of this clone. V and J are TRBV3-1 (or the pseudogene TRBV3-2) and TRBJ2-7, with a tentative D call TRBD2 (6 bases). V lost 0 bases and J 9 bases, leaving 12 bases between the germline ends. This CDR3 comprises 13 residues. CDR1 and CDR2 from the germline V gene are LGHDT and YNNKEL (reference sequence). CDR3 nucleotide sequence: TGTGCCAGCAGCCAAGATGCGGGGTGGGTGCAGTACTTC. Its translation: CASSQDAGWVQYF.

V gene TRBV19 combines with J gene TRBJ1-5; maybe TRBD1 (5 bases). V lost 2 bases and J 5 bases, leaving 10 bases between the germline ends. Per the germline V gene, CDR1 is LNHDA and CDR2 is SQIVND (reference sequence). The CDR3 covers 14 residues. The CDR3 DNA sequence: TGTGCCAGTAGTATACAGGGCTCCTATCAGCCCCAGCATTTT. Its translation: CASSIQGSYQPQHF. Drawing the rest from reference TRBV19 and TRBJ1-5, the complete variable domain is DGGITQSPKYLFRKEGQNVTLSCEQNLNHDAMYWYRQDPGQGLRLIYYSQIVNDFQKGDIAEGYSVSREKKESFPLTVTSAQKNPTAFYLCASSIQGSYQPQHFGDGTRLSIL.

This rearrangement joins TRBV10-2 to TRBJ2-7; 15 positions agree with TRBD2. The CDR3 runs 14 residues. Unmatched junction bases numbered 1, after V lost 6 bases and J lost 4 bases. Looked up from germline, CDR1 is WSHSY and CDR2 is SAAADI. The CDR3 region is CASRGLAGGYEQYF. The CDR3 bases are TGCGCCAGCAGGGGACTAGCGGGGGGTTACGAGCAGTACTTC.

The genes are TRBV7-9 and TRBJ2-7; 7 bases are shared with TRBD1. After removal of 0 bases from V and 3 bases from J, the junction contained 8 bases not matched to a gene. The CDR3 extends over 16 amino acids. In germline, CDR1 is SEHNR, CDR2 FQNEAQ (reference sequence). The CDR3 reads CASSLAPGTDSYEQYF. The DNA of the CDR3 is TGTGCCAGCAGCTTAGCGCCCGGGACAGATAGCTACGAGCAGTACTTC. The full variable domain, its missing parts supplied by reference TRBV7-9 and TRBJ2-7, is DTGVSQNPRHKITKRGQNVTFRCDPISEHNRLYWYRQTLGQGPEFLTYFQNEAQLEKSRLLSDRFSAERPKGSFSTLEIQRTEQGDSAMYLCASSLAPGTDSYEQYFGPGTRLTVT.

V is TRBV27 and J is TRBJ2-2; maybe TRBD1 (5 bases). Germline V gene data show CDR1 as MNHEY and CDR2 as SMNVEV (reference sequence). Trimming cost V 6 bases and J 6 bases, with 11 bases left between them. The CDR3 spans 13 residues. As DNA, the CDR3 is TGTGCCAGCAGGCCCCAGGGATCCGGGGAGCTGTTTTTT. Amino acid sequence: CASRPQGSGELFF.

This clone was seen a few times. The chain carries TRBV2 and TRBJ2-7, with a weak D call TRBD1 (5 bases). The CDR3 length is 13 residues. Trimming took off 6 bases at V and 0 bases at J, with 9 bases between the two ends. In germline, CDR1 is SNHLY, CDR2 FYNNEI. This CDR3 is CASRQDFSYEQYF. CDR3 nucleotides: TGTGCCAGCAGACAGGATTTCTCCTACGAGCAGTACTTC.

For the CDR3, the DNA is TGTGCCAGCTCACCGGACGGGGCTGGGGCCAACGTCCTGACTTTC. Amino acid sequence: CASSPDGAGANVLTF. V and J are TRBV18 and TRBJ2-6, with D perhaps TRBD2 (5 bases). The CDR3 covers 15 residues. Germline assignment: CDR1 KGHSH and CDR2 LQKENI. V dropped 3 bases and J dropped 2 bases, with 8 bases sitting between them. The full variable domain, its missing parts supplied by reference TRBV18 and TRBJ2-6, is NAGVMQNPRHLVRRRGQEARLRCSPMKGHSHVYWYRQLPEEGLKFMVYLQKENIIDESGMPKERFSAEFPKEGPSILRIQQVVRGDSAAYFCASSPDGAGANVLTFGAGSRLTVL.

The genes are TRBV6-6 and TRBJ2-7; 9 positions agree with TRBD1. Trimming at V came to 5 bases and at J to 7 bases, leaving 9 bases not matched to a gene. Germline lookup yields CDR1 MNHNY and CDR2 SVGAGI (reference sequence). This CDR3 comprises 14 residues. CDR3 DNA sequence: TGTGCCAGCAGTCCGAGGGACAGGGAAGGGGAGCAGTACTTC. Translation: CASSPRDREGEQYF.

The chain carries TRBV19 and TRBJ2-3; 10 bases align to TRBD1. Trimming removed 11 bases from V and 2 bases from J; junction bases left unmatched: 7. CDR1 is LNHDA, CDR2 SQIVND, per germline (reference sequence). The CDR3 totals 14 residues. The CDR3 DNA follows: TGTGCCTCCGGGACAGGGGTGGACACAGATACGCAGTATTTT. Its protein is CASGTGVDTDTQYF.

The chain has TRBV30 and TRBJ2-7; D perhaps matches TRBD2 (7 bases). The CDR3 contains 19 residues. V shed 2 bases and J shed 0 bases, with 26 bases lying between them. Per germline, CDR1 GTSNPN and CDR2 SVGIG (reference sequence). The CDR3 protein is CAWSPSGVSGKVFSYEQYF. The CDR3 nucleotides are TGTGCCTGGAGTCCCTCAGGGGTAAGCGGGAAGGTATTCTCCTACGAGCAGTACTTC.

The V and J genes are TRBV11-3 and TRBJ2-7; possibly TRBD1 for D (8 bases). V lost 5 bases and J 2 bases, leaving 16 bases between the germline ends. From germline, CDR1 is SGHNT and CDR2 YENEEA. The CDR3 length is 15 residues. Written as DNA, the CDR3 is TGTGCCAGCAGCCATAACAGGGGGGGGACCTACGAGCAGTACTTC. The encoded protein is CASSHNRGGTYEQYF.

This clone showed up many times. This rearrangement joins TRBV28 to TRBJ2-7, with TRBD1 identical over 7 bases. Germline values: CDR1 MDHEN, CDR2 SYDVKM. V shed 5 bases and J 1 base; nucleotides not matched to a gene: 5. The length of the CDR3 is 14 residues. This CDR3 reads CASSGDSYSYEQYF. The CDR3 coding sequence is TGTGCCAGCAGTGGGGACAGTTATTCCTACGAGCAGTACTTC.

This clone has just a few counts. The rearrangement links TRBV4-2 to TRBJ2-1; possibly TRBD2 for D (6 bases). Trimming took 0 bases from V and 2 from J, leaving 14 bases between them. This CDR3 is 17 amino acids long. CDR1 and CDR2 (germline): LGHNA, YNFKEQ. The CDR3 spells CASSQDGTSRTYNEQFF. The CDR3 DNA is TGTGCCAGCAGCCAAGATGGAACTAGCCGAACCTACAATGAGCAGTTCTTC.

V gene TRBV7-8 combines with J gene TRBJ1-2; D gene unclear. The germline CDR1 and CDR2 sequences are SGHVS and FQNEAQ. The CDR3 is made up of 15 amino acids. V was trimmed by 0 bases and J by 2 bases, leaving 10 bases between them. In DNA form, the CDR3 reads TGTGCCAGCAGCTTAGCCCGGGGAGGAAACTATGGCTACACCTTC. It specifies CASSLARGGNYGYTF.

The CDR3 here is CASSTRLQETQYF. The CDR3, as DNA: TGTGCCAGCTCTACCCGACTACAAGAGACCCAGTACTTC. The chain has TRBV18 and TRBJ2-5; the D gene is possibly TRBD2 (5 bases). The CDR3 totals 13 residues. Germline V lookup: CDR1 KGHSH, CDR2 LQKENI. With 6 bases removed from V and 2 bases from J, the gap between germline ends came to 10 bases.

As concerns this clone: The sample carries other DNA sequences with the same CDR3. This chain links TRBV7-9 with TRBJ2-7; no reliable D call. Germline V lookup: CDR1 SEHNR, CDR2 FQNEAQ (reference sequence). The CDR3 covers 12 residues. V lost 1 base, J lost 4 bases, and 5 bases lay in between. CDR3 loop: CASSLVSYEQYF. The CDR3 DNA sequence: TGTGCCAGCAGCTTAGTGTCGTACGAGCAGTACTTC.

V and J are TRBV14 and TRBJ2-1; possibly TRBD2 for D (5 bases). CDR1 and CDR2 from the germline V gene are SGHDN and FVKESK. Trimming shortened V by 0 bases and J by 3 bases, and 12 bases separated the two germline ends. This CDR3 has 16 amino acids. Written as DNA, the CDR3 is TGTGCCAGCAGCCAAGATGTCGGAGGCTTCTACAATGAGCAGTTCTTC. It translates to CASSQDVGGFYNEQFF.

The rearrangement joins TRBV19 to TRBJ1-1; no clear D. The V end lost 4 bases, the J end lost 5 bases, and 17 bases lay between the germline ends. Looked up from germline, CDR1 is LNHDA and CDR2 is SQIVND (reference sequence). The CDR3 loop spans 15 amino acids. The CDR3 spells CASSRRRGLDTEAFF. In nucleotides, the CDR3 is TGTGCCAGTAGTAGACGAAGAGGGTTGGATACTGAAGCTTTCTTT. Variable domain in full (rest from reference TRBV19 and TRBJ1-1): DGGITQSPKYLFRKEGQNVTLSCEQNLNHDAMYWYRQDPGQGLRLIYYSQIVNDFQKGDIAEGYSVSREKKESFPLTVTSAQKNPTAFYLCASSRRRGLDTEAFFGQGTRLTVV.

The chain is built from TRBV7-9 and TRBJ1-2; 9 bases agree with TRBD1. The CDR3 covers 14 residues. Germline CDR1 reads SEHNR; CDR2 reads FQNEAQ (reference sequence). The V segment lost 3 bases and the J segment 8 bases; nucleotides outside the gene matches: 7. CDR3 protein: CASSLGQGPFGYTF. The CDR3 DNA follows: TGTGCCAGCAGCTTGGGACAGGGACCCTTCGGCTACACCTTC.

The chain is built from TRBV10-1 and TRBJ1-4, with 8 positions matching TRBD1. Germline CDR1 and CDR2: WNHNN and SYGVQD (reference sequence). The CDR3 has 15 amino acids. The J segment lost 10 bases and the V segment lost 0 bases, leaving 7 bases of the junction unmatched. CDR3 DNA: TGCGCCAGCAGTGAGTCTGGGGACAGGTCTGGAAAACTGTTTTTT. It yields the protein CASSESGDRSGKLFF.

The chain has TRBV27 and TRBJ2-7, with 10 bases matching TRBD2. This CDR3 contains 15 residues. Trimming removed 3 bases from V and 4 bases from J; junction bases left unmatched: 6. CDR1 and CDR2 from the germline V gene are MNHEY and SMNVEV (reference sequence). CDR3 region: CASSFGGLAAYEQYF. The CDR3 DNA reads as TGTGCCAGCAGTTTCGGTGGACTAGCGGCTTACGAGCAGTACTTC.

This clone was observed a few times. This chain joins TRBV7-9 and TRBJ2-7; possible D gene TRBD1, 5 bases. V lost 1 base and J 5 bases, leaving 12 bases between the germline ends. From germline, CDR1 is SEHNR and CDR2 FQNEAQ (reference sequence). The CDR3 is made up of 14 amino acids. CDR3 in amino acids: CASSLVSLRDEQYF. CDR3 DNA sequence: TGTGCCAGCAGCTTAGTCTCCCTCAGGGACGAGCAGTACTTC.

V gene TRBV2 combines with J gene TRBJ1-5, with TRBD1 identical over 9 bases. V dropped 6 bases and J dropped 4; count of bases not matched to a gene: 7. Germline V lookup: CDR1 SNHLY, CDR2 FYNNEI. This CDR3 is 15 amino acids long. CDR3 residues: CASRGDRAINQPQHF. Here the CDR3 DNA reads TGTGCCAGCAGAGGGGACAGGGCAATTAATCAGCCCCAGCATTTT.

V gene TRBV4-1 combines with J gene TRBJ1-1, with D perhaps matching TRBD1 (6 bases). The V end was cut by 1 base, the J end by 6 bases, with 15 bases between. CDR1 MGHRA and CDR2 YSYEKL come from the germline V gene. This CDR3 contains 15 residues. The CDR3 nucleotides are TGCGCCAGCAGCCAAGGCCCAGGGGAAAGATCTGAAGCTTTCTTT. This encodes CASSQGPGERSEAFF.

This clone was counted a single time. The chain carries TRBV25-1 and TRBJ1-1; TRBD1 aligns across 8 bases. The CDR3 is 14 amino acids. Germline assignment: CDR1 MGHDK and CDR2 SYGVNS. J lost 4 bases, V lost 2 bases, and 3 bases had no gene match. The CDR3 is CASSEQGAGTEAFF. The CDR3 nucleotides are TGTGCCAGCAGTGAACAGGGGGCTGGCACTGAAGCTTTCTTT.

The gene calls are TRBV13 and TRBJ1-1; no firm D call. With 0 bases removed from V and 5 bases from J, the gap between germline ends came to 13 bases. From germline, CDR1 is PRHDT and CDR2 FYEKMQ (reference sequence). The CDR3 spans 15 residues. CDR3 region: CASSLGGAGGTEAFF. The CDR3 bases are TGTGCCAGCAGCTTAGGGGGCGCGGGTGGGACTGAAGCTTTCTTT.

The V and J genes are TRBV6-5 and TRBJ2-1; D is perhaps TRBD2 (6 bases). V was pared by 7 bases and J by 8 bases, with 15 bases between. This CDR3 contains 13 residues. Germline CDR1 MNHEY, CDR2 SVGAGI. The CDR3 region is CASTSGVLDEQFF. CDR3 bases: TGTGCCAGCACCTCGGGGGTCTTGGATGAGCAGTTCTTC.

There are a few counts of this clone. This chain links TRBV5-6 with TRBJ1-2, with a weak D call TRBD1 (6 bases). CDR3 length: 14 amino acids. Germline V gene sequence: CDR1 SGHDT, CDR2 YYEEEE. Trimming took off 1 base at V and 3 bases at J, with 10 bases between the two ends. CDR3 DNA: TGTGCCAGCAGCTTGACAGGGCAAGACTATGGCTACACCTTC. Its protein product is CASSLTGQDYGYTF.

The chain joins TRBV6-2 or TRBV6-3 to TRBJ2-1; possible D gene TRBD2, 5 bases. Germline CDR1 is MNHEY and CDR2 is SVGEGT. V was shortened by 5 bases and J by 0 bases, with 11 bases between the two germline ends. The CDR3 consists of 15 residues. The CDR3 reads CASSRERSSYNEQFF. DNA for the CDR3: TGTGCCAGCAGTCGAGAGCGGAGCTCCTACAATGAGCAGTTCTTC.

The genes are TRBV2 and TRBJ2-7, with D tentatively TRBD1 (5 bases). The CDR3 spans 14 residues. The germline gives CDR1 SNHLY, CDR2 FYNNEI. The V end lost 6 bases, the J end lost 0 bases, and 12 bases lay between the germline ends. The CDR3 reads CASRAPGPSYEQYF. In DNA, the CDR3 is TGTGCCAGCAGAGCGCCAGGGCCCTCCTACGAGCAGTACTTC.